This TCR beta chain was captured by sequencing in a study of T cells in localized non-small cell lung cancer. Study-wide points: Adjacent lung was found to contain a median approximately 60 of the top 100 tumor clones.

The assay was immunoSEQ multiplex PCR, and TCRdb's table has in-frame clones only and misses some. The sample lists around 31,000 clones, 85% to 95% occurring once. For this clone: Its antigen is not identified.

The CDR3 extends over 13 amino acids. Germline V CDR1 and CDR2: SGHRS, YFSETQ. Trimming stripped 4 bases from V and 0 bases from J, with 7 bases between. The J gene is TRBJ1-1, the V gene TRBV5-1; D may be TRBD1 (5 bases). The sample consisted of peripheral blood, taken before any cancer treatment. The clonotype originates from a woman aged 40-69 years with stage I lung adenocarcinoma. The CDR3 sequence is CASSRGLNTEAFF. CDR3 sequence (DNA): TGCGCCAGCAGCCGGGGCCTGAACACTGAAGCTTTCTTT.